The 25 T cell receptor beta chains below all came from one sample that was sequenced in a study of T cells in Graves' hyperthyroidism and ophthalmopathy. Using RNA transcripts as the source, TCR beta CDR3 regions were amplified. In the first-round RT-PCR of the TCR CDR3, the HTBI primer set was used. TCRdb used MiXCR to reprocess the multiplex PCR reads, holding one entry per CDR3 protein. The table records hundreds of thousands of distinct CDR3 sequences, 12% to 15% of them present only once. Sequencing was done on a sample of blood. The source is a woman between 18 and 29 years old with Graves' hyperthyroidism.

This clonotype was picked up a small number of times. This rearrangement joins TRBV29-1 to TRBJ1-2; D is unresolved. There are 13 residues in the CDR3. The V gene's germline CDR1 is SQVTM and CDR2 ANQGSEA. V was pared by 5 bases and J by 2 bases, with 12 bases between. CDR3 sequence (DNA): TGCAGCGTTCCATCCAGCATGAACTATGGCTACACCTTC. This gives the protein CSVPSSMNYGYTF.

This clonotype was recorded at least ten times. This chain connects TRBV7-3 to TRBJ2-1, with TRBD2 matching over 12 bases. Germline V gene sequence: CDR1 SGHTA, CDR2 FQGTGA. Trimming cost V 5 bases and J 7 bases; bases outside gene matches: 6. This CDR3 is built from 15 residues. DNA of the CDR3: TGTGCCAGCAGCGCGACTAGCGGGAGATGGAATGAGCAGTTCTTC. Protein: CASSATSGRWNEQFF.

This clonotype was seen a handful of times. This sequence joins TRBV20-1 and TRBJ2-3; 12 bases line up with TRBD1. Germline assignment: CDR1 DFQATT and CDR2 SNEGSKA (reference sequence). V was pared by 6 bases and J by 5 bases, with 15 bases of the junction left unmatched. The CDR3 is 17 amino acids. The CDR3 here is CSASKGQGAPRGDTQYF. The CDR3, as DNA: TGCAGTGCGTCAAAGGGACAGGGGGCTCCCCGGGGAGATACGCAGTATTTT.

This clonotype showed up many times. The chain uses TRBV13 and TRBJ2-7, with TRBD1 matching 7 bases. The trim removed 5 bases at V and 0 bases at J, leaving 7 bases unmatched. The CDR3 consists of 15 residues. Germline loops: CDR1 PRHDT, CDR2 FYEKMQ (reference sequence). The CDR3 loop is CASSPEPGGSYEQYF. CDR3 DNA: TGTGCCAGCAGCCCAGAGCCAGGGGGCTCCTACGAGCAGTACTTC.

This clonotype showed up many times. The V gene is TRBV12-3 or TRBV12-4, the J gene TRBJ1-5, with D uncertain. The V and J ends lost 5 bases and 14 bases respectively, with 13 bases between them. The CDR3 is made up of 11 amino acids. CDR3 loop: CASSEGLLEHF. The CDR3, as DNA: TGTGCCAGCAGTGAAGGGCTCTTAGAGCATTTT.

This clonotype was observed a handful of times. The V call is TRBV19, the J call TRBJ2-7, with 11 positions matching TRBD1. In germline, CDR1 is LNHDA, CDR2 SQIVND (reference sequence). J gave up 6 bases and V 7 bases, and 14 bases lay outside the gene matches. The length of the CDR3 is 16 residues. The CDR3 sequence is CASKGPGDRGSLEQYF. The CDR3 DNA is TGTGCCAGTAAGGGGCCCGGGGACAGGGGGAGTCTCGAGCAGTACTTC.

In this sample, this clonotype turned up many times. The gene calls are TRBV12-3 or TRBV12-4 and TRBJ1-4, with 10 bases matching TRBD1. V lost 5 bases, J lost 0 bases, and 6 bases stayed unmatched. This CDR3 comprises 17 residues. The CDR3 reads CASSPRDRGATNEKLFF. In nucleotides, the CDR3 is TGTGCCAGCAGTCCCCGGGACAGGGGAGCAACTAATGAAAAACTGTTTTTT.

This clonotype was observed at least ten times. CDR3 region: CASSHRAFEGNYEQYF. The CDR3 DNA reads TGTGCCAGCAGCCATCGCGCGTTTGAGGGGAATTACGAGCAGTACTTC. This chain joins TRBV11-2 and TRBJ2-7; D may be TRBD1 or TRBD2 (5 bases each). The germline gives CDR1 SGHAT, CDR2 FQNNGV. CDR3 length: 16 amino acids. V lost 5 bases and J lost 4, with 21 bases in between.

This clonotype was seen repeatedly, ten times or more. The chain links TRBV7-8 to TRBJ2-7, with TRBD2 matching 7 bases. Germline lookup yields CDR1 SGHVS and CDR2 FQNEAQ. The CDR3 totals 16 residues. J lost 4 bases, V lost 2 bases, and 11 bases had no gene match. The CDR3 DNA reads as TGTGCCAGCAGCTTAACGAGGGACTACAAACCGTACGAGCAGTACTTC. It encodes CASSLTRDYKPYEQYF.

Many counts were recorded for this clonotype. The gene calls are TRBV7-9 and TRBJ2-7, with D perhaps assigned TRBD1 or TRBD2 (6 bases each). CDR1 and CDR2 from the germline V gene are SEHNR and FQNEAQ (reference sequence). V was shortened by 5 bases and J by 1 base, with 12 bases between the two germline ends. CDR3 length: 14 amino acids. The CDR3 is CASSRRGGSYEQYF. CDR3 DNA sequence: TGTGCCAGCAGCCGACGAGGGGGGTCCTACGAGCAGTACTTC.

This clonotype has more than one count but fewer than ten. The CDR3 loop reads CASSERSPSYNEQFF. In DNA, the CDR3 is TGTGCCAGCAGTGAAAGGTCTCCCTCCTACAATGAGCAGTTCTTC. The V and J genes are TRBV2 and TRBJ2-1; unclear D gene. The V gene's germline CDR1 is SNHLY and CDR2 FYNNEI. CDR3 length equals 15 residues. V was pared by 2 bases and J by 0 bases, with 8 bases between.

This clonotype was found many times. V is TRBV30 and J is TRBJ2-1; TRBD2 might be the D (6 bases). There are 15 residues in the CDR3. The V end was cut by 3 bases, the J end by 4 bases, with 16 bases between. CDR1 is GTSNPN and CDR2 is SVGIG in the germline V gene (reference sequence). In DNA, the CDR3 is TGTGCCTGGAGGTCGGCCAGCGGGTGGTACAATGAGCAGTTCTTC. Amino acids: CAWRSASGWYNEQFF.

The chain recombines TRBV12-3 or TRBV12-4 with TRBJ2-7, with D possibly being TRBD2 (5 bases). Trimming removed 6 bases at V and 3 bases at J, with 12 bases between. This CDR3 has 13 amino acids. The CDR3 DNA is TGTGCCAGCAGCACGGGGATCGTCTACGAGCAGTACTTC. Translating it yields CASSTGIVYEQYF.

This clonotype was counted many times. The chain carries TRBV20-1 and TRBJ2-1; TRBD2 matches at 8 bases. Germline V gene sequence: CDR1 DFQATT, CDR2 SNEGSKA (reference sequence). The CDR3 is 16 amino acids. The V gene end was trimmed by 5 bases and the J gene end by 3 bases; junction bases not matched to a gene: 12. CDR3 sequence reads: CSAATLAGPSYNEQFF. CDR3 in DNA: TGCAGTGCTGCGACCTTAGCGGGACCAAGCTACAATGAGCAGTTCTTC.

This clonotype was seen repeatedly, ten times or more. The chain recombines TRBV28 with TRBJ1-4; 9 bases map to TRBD1. This CDR3 comprises 15 residues. The junction had 8 bases not matched to a gene; V was cut back by 5 bases and J by 7 bases. CDR1 and CDR2 from the germline V gene are MDHEN and SYDVKM. CDR3 DNA: TGTGCCAGCAGTAACCCGACAGGGGGGGGTGAAAAACTGTTTTTT. Its protein is CASSNPTGGGEKLFF.

This clonotype was seen ten or more times. V and J are TRBV28 and TRBJ1-6, with unresolved D. This CDR3 contains 12 residues. V gave up 7 bases and J gave up 3 bases, with 4 bases separating them. Germline-derived CDR1 and CDR2 are MDHEN and SYDVKM. The CDR3 reads CASKDYNSPLHF. Written as DNA, the CDR3 is TGTGCCAGCAAGGACTATAATTCACCCCTCCACTTT. Using reference TRBV28 and TRBJ1-6 for the parts outside the CDR3, the full variable domain is DVKVTQSSRYLVKRTGEKVFLECVQDMDHENMFWYRQDPGLGLRLIYFSYDVKMKEKGDIPEGYSVSREKKERFSLILESASTNQTSMYLCASKDYNSPLHFGNGTRLTVT.

This clonotype has at least ten counts. CDR3 in amino acids: CSARAGLAGGRVYNEQFF. For the CDR3, the DNA is TGCAGTGCTAGGGCTGGGCTAGCGGGAGGGCGTGTTTACAATGAGCAGTTCTTC. The gene calls are TRBV20-1 and TRBJ2-1, with 12 bases that match TRBD2. V shed 3 bases, J shed 4 bases, and the junction held 13 bases outside the gene matches. The CDR3 totals 18 residues. Germline values: CDR1 DFQATT, CDR2 SNEGSKA (reference sequence).

The chain couples TRBV6-1 to TRBJ2-3; TRBD1 matches at 8 bases. V shed 5 bases and J 5 bases; nucleotides not matched to a gene: 3. The germline gives CDR1 MNHNS, CDR2 SASEGT. The CDR3 has 13 residues. The CDR3 bases are TGTGCCAGCAGTTTCACAGGGGGAGATACGCAGTATTTT. This gives the protein CASSFTGGDTQYF.

The chain joins TRBV5-1 to TRBJ1-1; possibly TRBD1 for D (5 bases). The germline V gene encodes CDR1 SGHRS and CDR2 YFSETQ. CDR3 size: 15 residues. The germline V and J ends were trimmed by 4 bases and 1 base, with 14 bases remaining between them. The CDR3 DNA reads TGCGCCAGCAGCCTACAGTTCCAGGGGAACACTGAAGCTTTCTTT. Residues: CASSLQFQGNTEAFF.

This chain connects TRBV20-1 to TRBJ1-5, with TRBD1 matching 9 bases. V lost 5 bases and J lost 2; bases outside the gene matches: 7. CDR1 DFQATT and CDR2 SNEGSKA come from the germline V gene (reference sequence). This CDR3 is 15 amino acids long. The CDR3 coding sequence is TGCAGTGCTCACGACAGGGGGGTCGGCAATCAGCCCCAGCATTTT. Translation: CSAHDRGVGNQPQHF.

This clonotype showed up many times. The J gene is TRBJ1-1, the V gene TRBV15; unclear D gene. Deletions cut 7 bases from V and 10 bases from J, with 7 bases between. The CDR3 loop spans 9 amino acids. Germline V gene data show CDR1 as LNHNV and CDR2 as YYDKDF (reference sequence). The CDR3 loop reads CATKGGAFF. DNA for the CDR3: TGTGCCACCAAGGGTGGAGCTTTCTTT. The complete variable domain, with remaining parts taken from reference TRBV15 and TRBJ1-1, reads DAMVIQNPRYQVTQFGKPVTLSCSQTLNHNVMYWYQQKSSQAPKLLFHYYDKDFNNEADTPDNFQSRRPNTSFCFLDIRSPGLGDTAMYLCATKGGAFFGQGTRLTVV.

The V and J genes are TRBV18 and TRBJ1-3; D might be TRBD1 (6 bases). This CDR3 is built from 15 residues. Between the trimmed V and J ends, which lost 6 bases and 0 bases, there was a span of 12 bases. Looked up from germline, CDR1 is KGHSH and CDR2 is LQKENI. CDR3 nucleotides: TGTGCCAGCTCCCACGGACAGTTCTCTGGAAACACCATATATTTT. As protein: CASSHGQFSGNTIYF.

The table lists this clonotype with many counts. V usage is TRBV27 and J usage is TRBJ2-3, with D possibly TRBD1 on 6 matching bases. Trimming left V 7 bases short and J 0 bases short, with 17 bases between. Germline loops: CDR1 MNHEY, CDR2 SMNVEV (reference sequence). The CDR3 covers 16 residues. The CDR3 DNA reads TGTGCCAGCACTCCGGGACATCAAACTAGCACAGATACGCAGTATTTT. Its protein product is CASTPGHQTSTDTQYF.

The V call is TRBV4-1, the J call TRBJ2-4; 10 bases map to TRBD2. The CDR3 totals 18 residues. The trim removed 1 base at V and 9 bases at J, leaving 15 bases unmatched. Germline CDR1 MGHRA, CDR2 YSYEKL. The CDR3: CASSQGLDWEREGAIQYF. The CDR3 DNA reads TGCGCCAGCAGCCAAGGCTTAGACTGGGAGCGGGAGGGAGCCATTCAGTACTTC.

This clonotype was recorded many times. The DNA of the CDR3 is TGTGCCAGCAGCTTGTCCCCCAGGGGAACCTATGGCTACACCTTC. It is translated as CASSLSPRGTYGYTF. The J gene is TRBJ1-2, the V gene TRBV5-6; D perhaps matches TRBD1 (6 bases). Looked up from germline, CDR1 is SGHDT and CDR2 is YYEEEE. V was cut by 1 base and J by 4 bases, with 14 bases left in between. The CDR3 has 15 residues.